This T cell receptor (beta chain) is drawn from a study of regulatory T cells in long-lasting Graves disease. Overall study results and limits: Persistent disease was associated with favored TRBV28 usage and with favored use of TRBJ1-2 and TRBJ2-5.

The time point was: newly diagnosed GD, antithyroid drugs for less than 3 months. Researchers made the TCR library from RNA that was extracted from PBMCs. With EDTA tubes as the receptacles, 7.5 to 9.5 milliliters of peripheral blood were drawn. Germline CDR1 reads MDHEN; CDR2 reads SYDVKM. The CDR3 has 13 residues. On this clonotype itself: What it recognizes is unknown. Since a much larger clone is just one base distant, this may be a read error.

Assembly of TCR beta libraries relied on iRepertoire HTBI primers together with Arm-PCR of CDR3 regions. In TCRdb, the multiplex PCR reads were re-called with MiXCR into one record per CDR3 protein. The sample carries more than 400,000 distinct CDR3 sequences, around 15% recorded once. Another study also made use of these data, one on T cells in Graves' hyperthyroidism and ophthalmopathy.

The sequencing used peripheral blood mononuclear cells (PBMCs), collected at new diagnosis, from a patient treated with antithyroid drugs. J is TRBJ2-7 and V is TRBV28; tentatively, D is TRBD1 (5 bases). This clonotype was obtained from a man aged 35-49 years with Graves disease. CDR3 nucleotides: TGTGCCAGCGGTTTAGGGGAAAGGGGCGAGCAGTACTTC. This encodes CASGLGERGEQYF.